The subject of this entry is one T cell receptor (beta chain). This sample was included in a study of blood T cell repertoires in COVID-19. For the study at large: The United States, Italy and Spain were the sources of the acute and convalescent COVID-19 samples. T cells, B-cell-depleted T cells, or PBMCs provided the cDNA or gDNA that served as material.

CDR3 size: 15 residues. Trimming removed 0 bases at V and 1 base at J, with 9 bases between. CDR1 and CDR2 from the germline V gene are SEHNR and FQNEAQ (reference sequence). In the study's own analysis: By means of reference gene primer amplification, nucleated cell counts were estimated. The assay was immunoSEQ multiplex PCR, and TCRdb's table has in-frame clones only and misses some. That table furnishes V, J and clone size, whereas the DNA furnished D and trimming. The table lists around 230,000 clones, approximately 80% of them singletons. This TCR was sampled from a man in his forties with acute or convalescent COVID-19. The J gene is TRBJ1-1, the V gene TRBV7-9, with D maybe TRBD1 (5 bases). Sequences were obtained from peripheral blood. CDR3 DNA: TGTGCCAGCAGCTTAGCCAGGGCGGCGAACACTGAAGCTTTCTTT. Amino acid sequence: CASSLARAANTEAFF.